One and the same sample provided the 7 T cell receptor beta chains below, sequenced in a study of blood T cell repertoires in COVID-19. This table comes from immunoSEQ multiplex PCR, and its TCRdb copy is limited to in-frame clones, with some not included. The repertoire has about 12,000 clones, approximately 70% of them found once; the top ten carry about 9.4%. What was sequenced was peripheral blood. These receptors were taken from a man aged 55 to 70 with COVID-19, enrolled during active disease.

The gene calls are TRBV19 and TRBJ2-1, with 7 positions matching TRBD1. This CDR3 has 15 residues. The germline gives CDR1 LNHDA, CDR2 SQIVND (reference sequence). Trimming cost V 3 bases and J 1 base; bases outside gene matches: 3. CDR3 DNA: TGTGCCAGTAGTATTCGGGGACAGTCCTACAATGAGCAGTTCTTC. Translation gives CASSIRGQSYNEQFF.

The DNA for the CDR3 is TGTGCCATCAGTGGGGACAGTTACGAGCAGTACGTC. This gives the protein CAISGDSYEQYV. The V gene is TRBV10-3, the J gene TRBJ2-7; 7 bases are shared with TRBD1. The V segment lost 4 bases and the J segment 4 bases; nucleotides outside the gene matches: 1. Looked up from germline, CDR1 is ENHRY and CDR2 is SYGVKD. The CDR3 runs to 12 residues.

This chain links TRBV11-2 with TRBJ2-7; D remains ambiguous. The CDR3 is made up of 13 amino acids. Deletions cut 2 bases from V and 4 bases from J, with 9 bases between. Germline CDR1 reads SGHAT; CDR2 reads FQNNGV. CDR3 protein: CASSLLSFYEQYV. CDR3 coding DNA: TGTGCCAGCAGCTTACTTAGCTTTTACGAGCAGTACGTC.

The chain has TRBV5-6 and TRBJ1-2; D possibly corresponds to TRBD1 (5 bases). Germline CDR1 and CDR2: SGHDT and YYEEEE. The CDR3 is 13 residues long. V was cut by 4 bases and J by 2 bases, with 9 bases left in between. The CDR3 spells CASSQGWNYGYTF. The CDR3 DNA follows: TGTGCCAGCAGCCAGGGTTGGAACTATGGCTACACCTTC.

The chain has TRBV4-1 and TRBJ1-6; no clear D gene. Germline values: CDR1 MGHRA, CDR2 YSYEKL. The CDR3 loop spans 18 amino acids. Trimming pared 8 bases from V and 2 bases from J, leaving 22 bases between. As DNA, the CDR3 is TGCGCCAGCGGGGAAGACGGAGGTATTGGGCCCTATAATTCACCCCTCCACTTT. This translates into CASGEDGGIGPYNSPLHF.

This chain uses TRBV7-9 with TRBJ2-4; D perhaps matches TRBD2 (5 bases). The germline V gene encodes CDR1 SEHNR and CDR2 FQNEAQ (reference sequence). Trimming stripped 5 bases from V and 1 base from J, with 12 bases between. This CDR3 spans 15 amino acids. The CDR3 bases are TGTGCCAGCAGCGTGTCGGAGGTGGCCAAAAACATTCAGTACTTC. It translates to CASSVSEVAKNIQYF.

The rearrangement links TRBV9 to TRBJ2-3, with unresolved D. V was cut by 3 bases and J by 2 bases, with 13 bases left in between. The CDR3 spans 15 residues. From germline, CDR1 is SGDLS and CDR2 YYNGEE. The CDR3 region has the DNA TGTGCCAGCAGCGCAAGCCTTTCCTACACAGATACGCAGTATTTT. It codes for CASSASLSYTDTQYF.